Presented here are 32 T cell receptor beta chains from one specimen sequenced in a study of blood T cell repertoires in COVID-19. This table comes from immunoSEQ multiplex PCR, and its TCRdb copy is limited to in-frame clones, with some not included. The sample shows roughly 250,000 clones, around nine tenths of them seen only once. The specimen sequenced was PBMCs or T cells enriched from blood (not recorded which). The receptors were sampled from a woman between 40 and 50 years old who had been exposed to COVID-19.

The chain recombines TRBV7-2 with TRBJ1-4; 8 bases fit TRBD1. Germline-derived CDR1 and CDR2 are SGHTA and FQGNSA. The CDR3 is made up of 15 amino acids. Trimming at V came to 3 bases and at J to 4 bases, leaving 4 bases not matched to a gene. This chain's CDR3 is CASSLQGALNEKLFF. The CDR3 DNA sequence: TGTGCCAGCAGCTTGCAGGGGGCGCTTAATGAAAAACTGTTTTTT.

The V call is TRBV7-9, the J call TRBJ1-1; weak D call: TRBD1 (6 bases). There are 15 residues in the CDR3. V dropped 5 bases and J dropped 10 bases, with 23 bases sitting between them. CDR1 is SEHNR, CDR2 FQNEAQ, per germline (reference sequence). Here the CDR3 DNA reads TGTGCCAGCAGCCAAATTTCAGGGGACCCTCTAGGAGCTTTCTTT. Amino acids: CASSQISGDPLGAFF.

This clone was seen a single time. The chain uses TRBV12-3 or TRBV12-4 and TRBJ2-7, with D perhaps TRBD1 (5 bases). The CDR3 runs 13 residues. Trimming took off 6 bases at V and 3 bases at J, with 12 bases between the two ends. This CDR3 reads CASSRGQGYEQYV. In nucleotides, the CDR3 is TGTGCCAGCAGCAGAGGACAAGGCTACGAGCAGTACGTC.

The gene calls are TRBV19 and TRBJ1-1, with a weak D call TRBD1 (6 bases). The ends were cut back, 2 bases at V and 9 bases at J, with 19 bases in the middle. The CDR3 length is 15 residues. Germline values: CDR1 LNHDA, CDR2 SQIVND (reference sequence). The CDR3 reads CASSILRTVQFKAFF. DNA of the CDR3: TGTGCCAGTAGTATACTCCGGACAGTCCAGTTTAAAGCTTTCTTT.

V gene TRBV7-9 combines with J gene TRBJ2-2; D unclear. CDR3 size: 15 residues. The V gene lost 5 bases and the J gene lost 2 bases, with 12 bases spanning the gap. Per germline, CDR1 SEHNR and CDR2 FQNEAQ (reference sequence). For the CDR3, the DNA is TGTGCCAGCAGCCATCCTGATACTAACACCGGGGAGCTGTTTTTT. Amino acids: CASSHPDTNTGELFF. Using reference TRBV7-9 and TRBJ2-2 for the parts outside the CDR3, the full variable domain is DTGVSQNPRHKITKRGQNVTFRCDPISEHNRLYWYRQTLGQGPEFLTYFQNEAQLEKSRLLSDRFSAERPKGSFSTLEIQRTEQGDSAMYLCASSHPDTNTGELFFGEGSRLTVL.

This CDR3 reads CASSSTPQGSPLHF. In nucleotides, the CDR3 is TGTGCCAGCAGCTCAACACCACAGGGATCCCCCCTCCACTTT. The gene calls are TRBV7-9 and TRBJ1-6; D may be TRBD1 (6 bases). The germline V gene encodes CDR1 SEHNR and CDR2 FQNEAQ (reference sequence). V was trimmed by 4 bases and J by 13 bases, leaving 17 bases between them. This CDR3 comprises 14 residues.

CDR3 sequence: CASSQDLGQYYGYTF. In nucleotides, the CDR3 is TGTGCCAGCAGCCAAGACCTGGGACAGTACTATGGCTACACCTTC. This rearrangement joins TRBV4-2 to TRBJ1-2; 7 bases line up with TRBD1. The V gene's germline CDR1 is LGHNA and CDR2 YNFKEQ. The CDR3 runs 15 residues. With V trimmed by 0 bases and J by 3 bases, 4 bases remained unmatched.

The chain links TRBV15 to TRBJ2-7; D gene uncertain. This CDR3 spans 15 amino acids. CDR1 is LNHNV and CDR2 is YYDKDF in the germline V gene (reference sequence). The V gene lost 0 bases and the J gene lost 0 bases, with 9 bases spanning the gap. For the CDR3, the DNA is TGTGCCACCAGCAGAGATCTCGCTAGCTCCTACGAGCAGTACTTC. This encodes CATSRDLASSYEQYF. The full variable domain, with the rest looked up from reference TRBV15 and TRBJ2-7, is DAMVIQNPRYQVTQFGKPVTLSCSQTLNHNVMYWYQQKSSQAPKLLFHYYDKDFNNEADTPDNFQSRRPNTSFCFLDIRSPGLGDTAMYLCATSRDLASSYEQYFGPGTRLTVT.

The chain uses TRBV14 and TRBJ2-2; 10 nucleotides match TRBD1. CDR3 length equals 17 residues. Per germline, CDR1 SGHDN and CDR2 FVKESK. V was pared by 5 bases and J by 4 bases, with 10 bases of the junction left unmatched. In nucleotides, the CDR3 is TGTGCCAGCAGCGACTTCAGACAGGGGGCGGGCACCGGGGAGCTGTTTTTT. The encoded protein is CASSDFRQGAGTGELFF.

V usage is TRBV28 and J usage is TRBJ1-2; D is ambiguous. Trimming stripped 1 base from V and 0 bases from J, with 6 bases between. In germline, CDR1 is MDHEN, CDR2 SYDVKM. CDR3 length: 14 amino acids. The DNA for the CDR3 is TGTGCCAGCAGTTTATCTACTACTAACTATGGCTACACCTTC. Translation gives CASSLSTTNYGYTF.

The rearrangement links TRBV5-4 to TRBJ2-3; 12 nucleotides line up with TRBD2. The V and J ends lost 4 bases and 5 bases, in that order; junction bases with no gene match: 5. The CDR3 loop spans 15 amino acids. Germline CDR1 is SGHNT and CDR2 is YYREEE (reference sequence). CDR3: CASSLAGLAGDTQYF. CDR3 in DNA: TGTGCCAGCAGCCTTGCGGGACTAGCGGGAGATACGCAGTATTTT.

The rearrangement uses TRBV5-1 and TRBJ2-7, with 10 positions matching TRBD2. The CDR3 contains 16 residues. J was trimmed by 7 bases and V by 1 base; bases with no gene match: 11. In germline, CDR1 is SGHRS, CDR2 YFSETQ. The CDR3 bases are TGCGCCAGCAGCTTGCCGTCTAGCGGGGGCACGGGGGAGCAGTACTTC. As protein: CASSLPSSGGTGEQYF.

The rearrangement links TRBV4-3 to TRBJ2-3, with D perhaps TRBD2 (6 bases). Germline V gene data show CDR1 as LGHNA and CDR2 as YSLEER. The CDR3 extends over 17 amino acids. The ends were cut back, 1 base at V and 1 base at J, with 15 bases in the middle. CDR3 DNA sequence: TGCGCCAGCAGCCAAGGGGGTCCCAGGGAGGGCACAGATACGCAGTATTTT. This sequence encodes CASSQGGPREGTDTQYF.

V gene TRBV7-2 combines with J gene TRBJ2-2; D is perhaps TRBD2 (6 bases). This CDR3 contains 15 residues. V lost 1 base and J lost 7, with 13 bases in between. Germline CDR1 reads SGHTA; CDR2 reads FQGNSA. The CDR3 region is CASSLEEGRGGELFF. The CDR3, as DNA: TGTGCCAGCAGCTTAGAGGAGGGGCGCGGCGGGGAGCTGTTTTTT. Full variable domain (missing parts from reference TRBV7-2 and TRBJ2-2): GAGVSQSPSNKVTEKGKDVELRCDPISGHTALYWYRQSLGQGLEFLIYFQGNSAPDKSGLPSDRFSAERTGGSVSTLTIQRTQQEDSAVYLCASSLEEGRGGELFFGEGSRLTVL.

The chain joins TRBV18 to TRBJ1-1, with 9 bases matching TRBD1. J was trimmed by 0 bases and V by 3 bases; bases with no gene match: 8. The CDR3 has 17 residues. Per the germline V gene, CDR1 is KGHSH and CDR2 is LQKENI. Here the CDR3 DNA reads TGTGCCAGCTCACCTCAGGACAGGGGTTGGGTGAACACTGAAGCTTTCTTT. This sequence encodes CASSPQDRGWVNTEAFF.

The chain is built from TRBV27 and TRBJ2-1; perhaps TRBD1 as D (6 bases). Trimming pared 0 bases from V and 6 bases from J, leaving 12 bases between. CDR1 is MNHEY and CDR2 is SMNVEV in the germline V gene (reference sequence). The CDR3 is made up of 15 amino acids. CDR3 loop: CASSLSGGIGNEQFF. CDR3 nucleotide sequence: TGTGCCAGCAGTTTATCAGGGGGTATCGGCAATGAGCAGTTCTTC.

The chain couples TRBV9 to TRBJ1-2; TRBD1 matches 8 bases. The CDR3 has 16 residues. J gave up 7 bases and V 3 bases, and 14 bases lay outside the gene matches. The germline V gene has CDR1 SGDLS and CDR2 YYNGEE. This CDR3 is CASSDEGARGQSGYTF. The CDR3 nucleotides are TGTGCCAGCAGCGATGAGGGGGCCAGGGGGCAGAGTGGCTACACCTTC.

J is TRBJ1-4 and V is TRBV19; 7 nucleotides match TRBD1. The CDR3 has 17 residues. With V trimmed by 3 bases and J by 0 bases, 7 bases remained unmatched. CDR1 is LNHDA and CDR2 is SQIVND in the germline V gene (reference sequence). This chain's CDR3 is CASSIPTGTSTNEKLFF. Written as DNA, the CDR3 is TGTGCCAGTAGTATTCCGACAGGGACCTCAACTAATGAAAAACTGTTTTTT.

This chain links TRBV6-5 with TRBJ1-1; 8 bases map to TRBD1. Looked up from germline, CDR1 is MNHEY and CDR2 is SVGAGI. Germline trimming cut 0 bases from V and 0 bases from J; bases unmatched to any gene: 3. The length of the CDR3 is 16 residues. The CDR3: CASSYSQGALNTEAFF. The CDR3 DNA sequence: TGTGCCAGCAGTTACTCGCAGGGGGCCTTGAACACTGAAGCTTTCTTT.

This chain uses TRBV2 with TRBJ1-2, with 7 bases aligning to TRBD1. From germline, CDR1 is SNHLY and CDR2 FYNNEI. The CDR3 is 13 amino acids. With 4 bases clipped from V and 8 bases from J, the junction kept 7 bases outside the gene matches. CDR3 nucleotides: TGTGCCAGCAGTGCCCTAGGGGGCGCGGGCTACACCTTC. This sequence encodes CASSALGGAGYTF.

This rearrangement joins TRBV4-1 to TRBJ2-3; D is possibly TRBD1 (5 bases). This CDR3 region has 14 residues. Trimming pared 0 bases from V and 1 base from J, leaving 5 bases between. From germline, CDR1 is MGHRA and CDR2 YSYEKL. This chain's CDR3 is CASSQEGRTDTQYF. CDR3 DNA sequence: TGCGCCAGCAGCCAAGAGGGGCGCACAGATACGCAGTATTTT.

V gene TRBV28 combines with J gene TRBJ2-3, with 8 bases fitting TRBD2. Germline values: CDR1 MDHEN, CDR2 SYDVKM. The CDR3 length is 15 residues. V trimming: 5 bases; J trimming: 1 base; junction bases outside the gene matches: 5. This CDR3 is CASSPPGGGTDTQYF. The CDR3, as DNA: TGTGCCAGCAGTCCTCCGGGGGGGGGCACAGATACGCAGTATTTT. Variable domain in full (rest from reference TRBV28 and TRBJ2-3): DVKVTQSSRYLVKRTGEKVFLECVQDMDHENMFWYRQDPGLGLRLIYFSYDVKMKEKGDIPEGYSVSREKKERFSLILESASTNQTSMYLCASSPPGGGTDTQYFGPGTRLTVL.

The chain joins TRBV27 to TRBJ2-3; 10 nucleotides align to TRBD2. Germline CDR1 is MNHEY and CDR2 is SMNVEV (reference sequence). This CDR3 has 17 residues. The J segment lost 3 bases and the V segment lost 2 bases, leaving 8 bases of the junction unmatched. As DNA, the CDR3 is TGTGCCAGCAGTTTAAGGTCTAGGACTAGCGGTACAGATACGCAGTATTTT. Protein sequence: CASSLRSRTSGTDTQYF.

V gene TRBV7-6 combines with J gene TRBJ2-7; D is unclear. The length of the CDR3 is 13 residues. Germline values: CDR1 SGHVS, CDR2 FNYEAQ. Trimming removed 1 base from V and 4 bases from J, with 8 bases in between. The CDR3, as DNA: TGTGCCAGCAGCTTAGAGGCGGCATACGAGCAGTACTTC. This codes for CASSLEAAYEQYF.

The chain combines TRBV29-1 with TRBJ1-2, with D perhaps matching TRBD1 (5 bases). From germline, CDR1 is SQVTM and CDR2 ANQGSEA. Trimming took 4 bases from V and 0 from J, leaving 12 bases between them. The CDR3 sequence is 14 residues long. This CDR3 is CSVGNGGTNYGYTF. CDR3 coding DNA: TGCAGCGTTGGTAACGGGGGGACTAACTATGGCTACACCTTC.

This clone was observed once. CDR3: CASSLVSGTQYF. The CDR3 DNA reads as TGTGCCAGCAGTTTAGTGTCCGGTACGCAGTATTTT. The chain combines TRBV27 with TRBJ2-3; D is uncertain. Trimming removed 2 bases at V and 8 bases at J, with 8 bases between. Per germline, CDR1 MNHEY and CDR2 SMNVEV (reference sequence). This CDR3 is built from 12 residues.

The chain has TRBV7-8 and TRBJ2-1; TRBD1 aligns across 10 bases. Trimming at V came to 1 base and at J to 8 bases, leaving 11 bases not matched to a gene. The CDR3 length is 17 residues. Germline V gene lookup returns CDR1 SGHVS and CDR2 FQNEAQ. The CDR3, as DNA: TGTGCCAGCAGCTTAGAAACGGGACAGGGGATCAATGATGAGCAGTTCTTC. This gives the protein CASSLETGQGINDEQFF.

The chain links TRBV12-3 or TRBV12-4 to TRBJ1-4; 7 nucleotides agree with TRBD1. The CDR3 contains 12 residues. With V trimmed by 7 bases and J by 8 bases, 4 bases remained unmatched. CDR3 in amino acids: CASKTGSEKLFF. CDR3 in DNA: TGTGCCAGCAAGACAGGGAGCGAAAAACTGTTTTTT.

This chain connects TRBV6-1 to TRBJ1-4; maybe TRBD1 (5 bases). The CDR3 loop spans 16 amino acids. Germline V gene data show CDR1 as MNHNS and CDR2 as SASEGT. V was clipped by 3 bases and J by 3 bases, with 14 bases between them. In nucleotides, the CDR3 is TGTGCCAGCAGTGATCGGGGGTTTACGTCTAATGAAAAACTGTTTTTT. Its protein is CASSDRGFTSNEKLFF.

The chain combines TRBV4-3 with TRBJ1-5; D not certain. The ends were cut back, 0 bases at V and 2 bases at J, with 14 bases in the middle. This CDR3 has 17 residues. Germline V gene lookup returns CDR1 LGHNA and CDR2 YSLEER. CDR3 bases: TGCGCCAGCAGCCAAGAATGGAGCGGGAGGGGCAATCAGCCCCAGCATTTT. Translation gives CASSQEWSGRGNQPQHF.

The genes are TRBV11-2 and TRBJ1-5, with 9 positions matching TRBD1. In germline, CDR1 is SGHAT, CDR2 FQNNGV. This CDR3 spans 18 amino acids. V was clipped by 5 bases and J by 0 bases; unmatched bases: 11. The CDR3: CASSQNLGTGYSNQPQHF. The DNA of the CDR3 is TGTGCCAGCAGCCAAAACCTCGGGACAGGGTATAGCAATCAGCCCCAGCATTTT.

The gene calls are TRBV11-2 and TRBJ2-3, with TRBD2 as a possible D gene (5 bases). With 1 base removed from V and 0 bases from J, the gap between germline ends came to 5 bases. This CDR3 comprises 14 residues. The V gene's germline CDR1 is SGHAT and CDR2 FQNNGV. CDR3 sequence reads: CASSLAGSTDTQYF. CDR3 in DNA: TGTGCCAGCAGCTTAGCGGGGAGCACAGATACGCAGTATTTT.